In this sample, the clone carrying this TCR beta chain turned up many times. The antigen is unknown. If no ophthalmopathy progression occurred within 18 months, Graves' hyperthyroidism was stable. These data belong to a study of T cells in Graves' hyperthyroidism and ophthalmopathy. Study observations and caveats: The model forecast ophthalmopathy, anticipating it by a median about six months before onset.

V lost 5 bases to trimming and J lost 3 bases, with 16 bases between them. The CDR3 runs 15 residues. Germline values: CDR1 DFQATT, CDR2 SNEGSKA (reference sequence). TCR beta CDR3 sequences were amplified from RNA transcripts. The HTBI primer set was used in a first-round RT-PCR of the TCR CDR3. TCRdb ran MiXCR on the multiplex PCR reads and lists one entry per CDR3 protein. The data contain approximately 210,000 distinct CDR3 sequences, approximately 17% of them seen just once; the ten biggest clones take up under 65%. The receptor's source is a man aged 50 or older with Graves' hyperthyroidism. This sequence joins TRBV20-1 and TRBJ2-2, with unresolved D. The material sequenced was blood. The CDR3 nucleotides read TGCAGTGCTCCCCCTATCCCTAACCACACCGGGGAGCTGTTTTTT. Its translation is CSAPPIPNHTGELFF.